These 8 T cell receptor beta chains originate from one sample sequenced in a study of cytomegalovirus exposure and HLA in healthy donors. 13 Jbeta primers and 60 Vbeta primers were used for the PCR. Assay used: immunoSEQ multiplex PCR; TCRdb lists only in-frame clones, some missing. The listing records about 140,000 clones. The sample comprised PBMCs. These TCRs come from a woman younger than 35 in good health and CMV-seronegative.

V usage is TRBV11-2 and J usage is TRBJ2-7, with D tentatively TRBD1 (5 bases). Deletions cut 5 bases from V and 4 bases from J, with 12 bases between. Germline CDR1 and CDR2: SGHAT and FQNNGV. The CDR3 loop spans 13 amino acids. CDR3 nucleotides: TGTGCCAGCAGCCCCCCGACAGCATACGAGCAGTACTTC. It is translated as CASSPPTAYEQYF. The whole variable domain, remainder taken from reference TRBV11-2 and TRBJ2-7, is EAGVAQSPRYKIIEKRQSVAFWCNPISGHATLYWYQQILGQGPKLLIQFQNNGVVDDSQLPKDRFSAERLKGVDSTLKIQPAKLEDSAVYLCASSPPTAYEQYFGPGTRLTVT.

The CDR3 reads CASSLAREPNYGYTF. CDR3 coding DNA: TGCGCCAGCAGCTTGGCCCGAGAGCCTAACTATGGCTACACCTTC. This rearrangement joins TRBV5-1 to TRBJ1-2; D call uncertain. The CDR3 has 15 amino acids. Trimming took 0 bases from V and 0 from J, leaving 9 bases between them. Looked up from germline, CDR1 is SGHRS and CDR2 is YFSETQ.

This chain joins TRBV7-9 and TRBJ1-4, with 8 bases aligning to TRBD1. The V gene's germline CDR1 is SEHNR and CDR2 FQNEAQ (reference sequence). There are 16 residues in the CDR3. The J segment lost 8 bases and the V segment lost 0 bases, leaving 8 bases of the junction unmatched. The CDR3 here is CASSLAPTGAGEKLFF. CDR3 coding DNA: TGTGCCAGCAGCTTAGCACCGACAGGGGCAGGGGAAAAACTGTTTTTT.

The chain links TRBV7-3 to TRBJ1-1; 7 bases line up with TRBD1. This CDR3 has 14 amino acids. J lost 6 bases, V lost 2 bases, and 6 bases had no gene match. Germline CDR1 SGHTA, CDR2 FQGTGA. Here the CDR3 DNA reads TGTGCCAGCAGCTTAGGACGACAGGGATCTGAAGCTTTCTTT. It specifies CASSLGRQGSEAFF.

The chain recombines TRBV7-8 with TRBJ1-4; TRBD1 might be the D (6 bases). Germline V gives CDR1 SGHVS, CDR2 FQNEAQ. The CDR3 runs to 13 residues. V lost 5 bases and J 5 bases, leaving 9 bases between the germline ends. CDR3 sequence (DNA): TGTGCCAGCAGCCGGACAGAAAATGAAAAACTGTTTTTT. Its protein is CASSRTENEKLFF.

J is TRBJ2-4 and V is TRBV5-4, with 7 bases identical to TRBD2. The length of the CDR3 is 14 residues. The J segment lost 8 bases and the V segment lost 4 bases, leaving 9 bases of the junction unmatched. Germline V gene lookup returns CDR1 SGHNT and CDR2 YYREEE (reference sequence). DNA for the CDR3: TGTGCCAGCAGCCCCACCAGCGGGATGTACATTCAGTACTTC. Amino acids: CASSPTSGMYIQYF.

The V call is TRBV4-3, the J call TRBJ2-5, with 12 positions matching TRBD2. Looked up from germline, CDR1 is LGHNA and CDR2 is YSLEER. V dropped 4 bases and J dropped 2; count of bases not matched to a gene: 2. The CDR3 consists of 15 residues. CDR3 loop: CASSRGLAGQETQYF. As DNA, the CDR3 is TGCGCCAGCAGCCGCGGACTAGCGGGACAAGAGACCCAGTACTTC.

The chain joins TRBV19 to TRBJ2-5; 8 nucleotides align to TRBD2. The J call could be wrong; TRBJ2-7 is a better fit for the DNA end. The germline V gene has CDR1 LNHDA and CDR2 SQIVND (reference sequence). There are 13 residues in the CDR3. DNA for the CDR3: TGTGCCACTAATAGCGGGACAACCTACGAGCAGTACTTC. Protein product: CATNSGTTYEQYF.